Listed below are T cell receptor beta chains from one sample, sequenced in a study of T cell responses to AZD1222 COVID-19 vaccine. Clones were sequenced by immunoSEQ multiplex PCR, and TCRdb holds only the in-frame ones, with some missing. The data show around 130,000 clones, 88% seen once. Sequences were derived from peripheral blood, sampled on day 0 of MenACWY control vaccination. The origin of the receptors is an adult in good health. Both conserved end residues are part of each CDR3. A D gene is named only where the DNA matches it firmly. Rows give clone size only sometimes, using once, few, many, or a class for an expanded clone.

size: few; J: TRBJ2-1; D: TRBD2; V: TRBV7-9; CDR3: CASRDSGTSGRGEQFF; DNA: TGTGCCAGCAGAGACTCGGGGACTAGCGGGAGGGGTGAGCAGTTCTTC
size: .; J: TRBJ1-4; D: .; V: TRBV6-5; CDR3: CASSEGFANEKLFF; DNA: TGTGCCAGTTCGGAGGGATTCGCTAATGAAAAACTGTTTTTT
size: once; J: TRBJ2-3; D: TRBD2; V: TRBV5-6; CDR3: CASSFFGATSSDTQYF; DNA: TGTGCCAGCAGCTTCTTCGGGGCGACTAGCTCGGATACGCAGTATTTT
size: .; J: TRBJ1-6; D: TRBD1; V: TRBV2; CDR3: CASKSMGQPNSPLHF; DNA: TGTGCCAGCAAGTCTATGGGACAGCCTAATTCACCCCTCCACTTT
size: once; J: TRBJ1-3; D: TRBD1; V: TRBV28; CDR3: CASSLTGGPGNTIYF; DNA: TGTGCCAGCAGTTTAACAGGGGGCCCAGGGAACACCATATATTTT
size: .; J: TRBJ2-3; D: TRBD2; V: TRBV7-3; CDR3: CASSPRAGARDTQYF; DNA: TGTGCCAGCAGCCCTCGAGCGGGAGCGAGAGATACGCAGTATTTT
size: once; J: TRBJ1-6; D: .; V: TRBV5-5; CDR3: CASRPPAGAGSPLHF; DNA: TGTGCCAGCCGCCCCCCGGCAGGGGCAGGTTCACCCCTCCACTTT
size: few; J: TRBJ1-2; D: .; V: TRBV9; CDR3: CASSVAALAGAEGYTF; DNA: TGTGCCAGCAGCGTAGCTGCCCTCGCGGGGGCTGAAGGCTACACCTTC
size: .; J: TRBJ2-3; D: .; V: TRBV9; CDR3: CASSVDTSTDTQYF; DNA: TGTGCCAGCAGCGTAGACACCTCCACAGATACGCAGTATTTT
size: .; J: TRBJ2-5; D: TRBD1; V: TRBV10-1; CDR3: CASSLDRDQETQYF; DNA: TGCGCCAGCAGTCTCGACAGGGATCAAGAGACCCAGTACTTC
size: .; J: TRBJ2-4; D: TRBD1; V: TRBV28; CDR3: CANQRTGGNIQYF; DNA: TGTGCCAACCAGAGGACAGGGGGAAACATTCAGTACTTC
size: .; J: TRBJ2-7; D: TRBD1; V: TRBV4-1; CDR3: CASSHQVTGAYEQYF; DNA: TGCGCCAGCAGCCACCAGGTGACAGGGGCCTACGAGCAGTACTTC
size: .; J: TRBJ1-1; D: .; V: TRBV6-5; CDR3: CASSYSTQGNTEAFF; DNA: TGTGCCAGCAGTTACTCGACGCAGGGGAACACTGAAGCTTTCTTT
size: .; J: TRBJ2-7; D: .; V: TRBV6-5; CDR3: CASSLLGSGYEQYF; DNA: TGTGCCAGCAGCCTACTTGGGTCGGGCTACGAGCAGTACTTC
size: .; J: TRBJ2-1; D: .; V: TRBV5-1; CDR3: CASSLQANEQFF; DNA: TGCGCCAGCAGCTTGCAGGCCAATGAGCAGTTCTTC
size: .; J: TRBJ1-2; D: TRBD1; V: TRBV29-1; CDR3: CSVGPSDRGPVGYGYTF; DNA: TGCAGCGTTGGACCTTCGGACAGGGGGCCTGTGGGCTATGGCTACACCTTC
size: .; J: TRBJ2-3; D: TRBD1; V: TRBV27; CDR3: CASSSGTGVRADTQYF; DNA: TGTGCCAGCAGTTCCGGGACAGGGGTCAGGGCAGATACGCAGTATTTT
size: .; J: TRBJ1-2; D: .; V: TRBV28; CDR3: CASSLNGAGSDYGYTF; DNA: TGTGCCAGCAGTTTAAATGGCGCAGGTTCGGACTATGGCTACACCTTC
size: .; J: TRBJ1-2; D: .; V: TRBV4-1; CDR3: CASSQNQGPYGYTF; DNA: TGCGCCAGCAGCCAAAACCAGGGACCCTATGGCTACACCTTC
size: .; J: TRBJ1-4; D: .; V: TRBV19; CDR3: CASTGLNEKLFF; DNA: TGTGCCAGTACGGGACTTAATGAAAAACTGTTTTTT
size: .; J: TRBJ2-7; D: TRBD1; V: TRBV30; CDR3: CAWGPGQGTYEQYF; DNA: TGTGCCTGGGGGCCGGGACAGGGGACTTACGAGCAGTACTTC
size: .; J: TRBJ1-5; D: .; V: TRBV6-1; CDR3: CASSEGYGNQPQHF; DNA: TGTGCCAGCAGTGAAGGTTACGGCAATCAGCCCCAGCATTTT
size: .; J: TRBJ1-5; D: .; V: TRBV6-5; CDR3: CASRPQGRGNQPQHF; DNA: TGTGCCAGCAGGCCACAGGGTCGGGGCAATCAGCCCCAGCATTTT
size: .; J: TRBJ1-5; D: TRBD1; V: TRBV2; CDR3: CASSGTGDRNQPQHF; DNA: TGTGCCAGCAGCGGGACAGGGGACAGAAATCAGCCCCAGCATTTT